This TCR beta chain was profiled in a study of blood T cells in healthy people across ages (dated by TCRdb to the mid-2010s). Describing the broader study: In model experiments, template switching captured about one uniquely barcoded TCR beta cDNA molecule for every two T cells. Using deep sequencing normalized with unique cDNA molecular identifiers, the study measured how TCR beta repertoire diversity changes with age. Four age groups were formed from the donors: young (average 16 years), middle-aged (approximately 42), aged (around 68) and long-lived (around 82). Donors of different ages were randomly distributed across sequencing lanes to avoid experimental bias. Using the same blood draw, the study looked at two additional independent replicas of 1 million unique cDNA reads for two donors, one aged 18 to 30 and the other aged 80 or older.

The library was obtained by 5' RACE. The data were produced on an Illumina HiSeq 2500. A second about 6 to 11 cycle PCR used a sample-barcoded 5' primer and a J-beta primer mix. A unique molecular identifier was introduced onto each TCR beta cDNA molecule by a template-switch 5' adaptor carrying 12 random nucleotides. Each sample yielded at least 3 million CDR3-containing paired-end reads. The Mint cDNA synthesis kit, primed by a TRBC-specific oligonucleotide, was used to synthesize first-strand cDNA from all RNA. After uracil-DNA glycosylase treatment, a first 18-cycle PCR used universal primers M1SS and BC2_uni_R on all cDNA. As for how the authors treated the data: For normalization, 1 million high-quality reads, each with a distinct molecular identifier, were randomly selected from each sample. Instead of being binned into consensus sequences, reads that shared molecular identifiers were thrown out. MiTCR, run with a Q25 quality threshold and the strictest error-elimination algorithm, handled CDR3 identification, clonotype clustering and error correction. A nonparametric unseen species model using Euler transformation provided a lower-bound estimate of total TCR beta diversity. TCRdb reprocessed the public reads (quality trimming at Q25 with fastp, clone calling with MiXCR) and kept in-frame beta chains. Each CDR3 protein appears once, grouped with its most common genes and DNA. These V and J calls are TCRdb output, not the study's own analysis. The sample table records 850,000 to 1,000,000 distinct CDR3 sequences; roughly 51% of these occur just once. The ten largest clones capture roughly 23% of the sample.

The approximately 39 donors, aged 6 to 90 years, were systemically healthy Caucasian individuals from Russia. About 10 milliliters of peripheral blood were collected from each donor into EDTA-treated Vacutainer tubes. Ficoll-Paque density-gradient centrifugation was used to isolate PBMCs, with at least 7 million obtained per sample. Total RNA was extracted from PBMCs with Trizol reagent, with at least 6 micrograms obtained per sample. For every donor, flow cytometry on a PBMC aliquot measured the percentage of naive CD45RAhigh/CD27high T cells. This clonotype was seen ten or more times. Its antigen is currently not known. No clone much larger than this one lies a single base away; base qualities are absent. Trimming costs V 6 bases and J 2 bases, and their ends lie 6 bases apart. The CDR3 measures 12 amino acids from cysteine to phenylalanine. The retained sequence is limited to the CDR3, 36 bases, with the frame set at the first base.

General study outcomes and caveats: The CMV infection status of donors was not known, potentially confounding age-related changes in expanded clonotypes. Compared with the aged group, more naive CD4+ T cells, fewer expanded clones and increased TCR diversity were shown by the long-lived group, suggesting age selection. Estimates of total diversity from one million sequenced T cells were regarded as lower bounds and underestimates. As age increased, observed TCR beta diversity per million T cells dropped in a roughly linear way, and a significant reduction was already evident by age about 40. The percentage of naive T cells measured by flow cytometry correlated strongly with observed TCR beta diversity. Because profiling used bulk unsorted PBMCs, naive and antigen-experienced compartments could not be compared conclusively.

Sequenced sample: blood. This sequence originates from a woman aged 55 to 70 in good health. The chain links TRBV12-3 or TRBV12-4 with TRBJ2-3, with no reliable assignment of the D segment. In nucleotides, the sequence is TGTGCCAGCAGAGGTAACACAGATACGCAGTATTTT. It encodes CASRGNTDTQYF.